These 15 T cell receptor beta chains originate from one sample sequenced in a study of blood T cell repertoires in COVID-19. Some clones are missing from TCRdb's copy, which holds only in-frame ones; the method was immunoSEQ multiplex PCR. Altogether fewer than 100,000 clones are present, more than 80% being singletons, with the ten largest covering under 0.8%. The sample taken for sequencing was peripheral blood. These receptors came from a woman older than 75 with acute or convalescent COVID-19.

The chain recombines TRBV5-1 with TRBJ1-1; D unresolved. Trimming removed 3 bases from V and 0 bases from J, with 18 bases in between. Looked up from germline, CDR1 is SGHRS and CDR2 is YFSETQ. This CDR3 has 17 residues. The CDR3: CASSSTPLPSMNTEAFF. CDR3 in DNA: TGCGCCAGCAGCTCAACCCCCCTACCGAGTATGAACACTGAAGCTTTCTTT. Looking up the rest from reference TRBV5-1 and TRBJ1-1 gives the full variable domain: KAGVTQTPRYLIKTRGQQVTLSCSPISGHRSVSWYQQTPGQGLQFLFEYFSETQRNKGNFPGRFSGRQFSNSRSEMNVSTLELGDSALYLCASSSTPLPSMNTEAFFGQGTRLTVV.

J is TRBJ2-7 and V is TRBV29-1, with 10 positions matching TRBD1. This CDR3 has 13 amino acids. The V gene end was trimmed by 5 bases and the J gene end by 4 bases; junction bases not matched to a gene: 5. Per the germline V gene, CDR1 is SQVTM and CDR2 is ANQGSEA. CDR3 bases: TGCAGCGTTCGACAGGGGGCTGTATACGAGCAGTACTTC. It specifies CSVRQGAVYEQYF.

This chain joins TRBV5-6 and TRBJ1-1, with 8 bases matching TRBD1. The CDR3 sequence is 13 residues long. Trimming at V came to 4 bases and at J to 10 bases, leaving 9 bases not matched to a gene. Germline V CDR1 and CDR2: SGHDT, YYEEEE. CDR3 nucleotide sequence: TGTGCCAGCAGCCTACAGGGGGAGCCAGCAGCTTTCTTT. Residues: CASSLQGEPAAFF.

This clone was observed once. The CDR3 DNA sequence: TGTGCCAGCAAGGATACAGCCAACTATGGCTACACCTTC. Encoded protein: CASKDTANYGYTF. The J gene is TRBJ1-2, the V gene TRBV2; D unresolved. CDR3 size: 13 residues. In germline, CDR1 is SNHLY, CDR2 FYNNEI. V was cut by 7 bases and J by 2 bases, with 11 bases left in between.

This chain links TRBV19 with TRBJ1-2; possible D gene TRBD1, 5 bases. With 5 bases removed from V and 4 bases from J, the gap between germline ends came to 14 bases. This CDR3 is built from 14 residues. Germline CDR1 and CDR2: LNHDA and SQIVND (reference sequence). CDR3 nucleotide sequence: TGTGCCAGTAGTCCCAGGGACTCTTCCTATGGCTACACCTTC. This encodes CASSPRDSSYGYTF.

The chain is built from TRBV27 and TRBJ2-7; 7 bases agree with TRBD2. Germline V gives CDR1 MNHEY, CDR2 SMNVEV (reference sequence). V lost 8 bases to trimming and J lost 6 bases; unmatched junction nucleotides: 10. The CDR3 totals 13 residues. CDR3 in amino acids: CASSMVGGGEQYF. CDR3 DNA sequence: TGTGCCAGCTCCATGGTGGGGGGGGGCGAGCAGTACTTC.

The genes are TRBV4-2 and TRBJ2-2; 10 positions agree with TRBD1. The CDR3 covers 16 residues. CDR1 and CDR2 (germline): LGHNA, YNFKEQ. With V trimmed by 1 base and J by 5 bases, 4 bases remained unmatched. As DNA, the CDR3 is TGTGCCAGCAGCCAAGCGGGACAGGGGAGGACCGGGGAGCTGTTTTTT. It translates to CASSQAGQGRTGELFF.

The gene calls are TRBV27 and TRBJ2-3; 10 bases align to TRBD2. Germline trimming cut 5 bases from V and 2 bases from J; bases unmatched to any gene: 25. Germline CDR1 reads MNHEY; CDR2 reads SMNVEV (reference sequence). This CDR3 is built from 22 residues. This CDR3 is CASSLPSYTTSGEHRFTDTQYF. The CDR3 DNA reads as TGTGCCAGCAGTCTTCCCTCCTATACTACTAGCGGGGAACATCGATTCACAGATACGCAGTATTTT.

This clone was counted only a few times. The chain joins TRBV12-3 or TRBV12-4 to TRBJ1-2; no clear D gene. The CDR3 covers 13 residues. Between the trimmed V and J ends, which lost 1 base and 8 bases, there was a span of 11 bases. CDR3 in amino acids: CASSLGAGHGYTF. CDR3 DNA: TGTGCCAGCAGTTTAGGGGCAGGTCACGGCTACACCTTC.

The rearrangement joins TRBV27 to TRBJ2-6; D remains ambiguous. V lost 6 bases and J 0 bases, leaving 9 bases between the germline ends. The CDR3 loop spans 15 amino acids. Germline CDR1 and CDR2: MNHEY and SMNVEV (reference sequence). The CDR3 nucleotides read TGTGCCAGCAGGTTGAGTCTCTCTGGGGCCAACGTCCTGACTTTC. Translation: CASRLSLSGANVLTF.

The chain is built from TRBV7-3 and TRBJ2-1; the match to TRBD2 covers 9 bases. CDR3 size: 19 residues. J was trimmed by 0 bases and V by 3 bases; bases with no gene match: 12. Germline CDR1 is SGHTA and CDR2 is FQGTGA. The CDR3 sequence: CASSLRSGGLPVSYNEQFF. The CDR3 nucleotides read TGTGCCAGCAGCTTGAGGAGCGGGGGGCTTCCCGTCTCCTACAATGAGCAGTTCTTC. The complete variable domain, with remaining parts taken from reference TRBV7-3 and TRBJ2-1, reads GAGVSQTPSNKVTEKGKYVELRCDPISGHTALYWYRQSLGQGPEFLIYFQGTGAADDSGLPNDRFFAVRPEGSVSTLKIQRTERGDSAVYLCASSLRSGGLPVSYNEQFFGPGTRLTVL.

The chain couples TRBV5-4 to TRBJ2-3, with TRBD1 matching 10 bases. The length of the CDR3 is 15 residues. The trim removed 4 bases at V and 2 bases at J, leaving 4 bases unmatched. Germline-derived CDR1 and CDR2 are SGHNT and YYREEE (reference sequence). CDR3 protein: CASSPGTGVTDTQYF. For the CDR3, the DNA is TGTGCCAGCAGCCCCGGGACAGGGGTCACAGATACGCAGTATTTT. Combining the CDR3 with reference TRBV5-4 and TRBJ2-3 gives the whole variable domain ETGVTQSPTHLIKTRGQQVTLRCSSQSGHNTVSWYQQALGQGPQFIFQYYREEENGRGNFPPRFSGLQFPNYSSELNVNALELDDSALYLCASSPGTGVTDTQYFGPGTRLTVL.

This chain connects TRBV12-3 or TRBV12-4 to TRBJ2-7; no clear D. This CDR3 is 13 amino acids long. The V and J ends lost 4 bases and 3 bases respectively, with 10 bases between them. CDR3 DNA: TGTGCCAGCAGTTCCTCCCAGAACTACGAGCAGTACTTC. This translates into CASSSSQNYEQYF.

J is TRBJ1-1 and V is TRBV29-1; D not resolved. V shed 6 bases and J shed 4 bases, with 15 bases lying between them. The CDR3 extends over 13 amino acids. CDR1 is SQVTM, CDR2 ANQGSEA, per germline. CDR3 sequence (DNA): TGCAGCGTCCTGAAGACGGAGGGCACTGAAGCTTTCTTT. Its protein is CSVLKTEGTEAFF.

DNA of the CDR3: TGCAGTGCCACGGGACAGGATGGCTACACCTTC. As protein: CSATGQDGYTF. This sequence joins TRBV20-1 and TRBJ1-2; 8 bases line up with TRBD1. The CDR3 is 11 residues long. V shed 6 bases and J 6 bases; nucleotides not matched to a gene: 3. Germline values: CDR1 DFQATT, CDR2 SNEGSKA (reference sequence).